The next 30 T cell receptor beta chains were all read from a single sample in a study of T cell repertoires in cytomegalovirus infection. TCRdb redid the calling of the reads with MiXCR, one entry per CDR3 protein. The sample consists of roughly 140,000 distinct CDR3 sequences, 23% of them appearing once. Sequenced sample: PBMCs. These receptors all come from a human donor in good health (CMV status not recorded). Some clones in this sample may be carry-over from other donors' samples.

This clonotype has a count of ten or more. The chain uses TRBV7-8 and TRBJ2-2; 8 bases agree with TRBD2. The germline CDR1 and CDR2 sequences are SGHVS and FQNEAQ. The CDR3 extends over 17 amino acids. The ends lost 1 base at V and 2 bases at J; junction bases unmatched: 6. The CDR3 loop is CASSLDDTSGNTGELFF. The CDR3 DNA sequence: TGTGCCAGCAGCTTAGATGACACTAGCGGAAACACCGGGGAGCTGTTTTTT.

This chain uses TRBV5-5 with TRBJ1-1, with unresolved D. V gave up 3 bases and J gave up 7 bases, with 13 bases separating them. CDR3 length: 13 amino acids. The V gene's germline CDR1 is SGHKS and CDR2 YYEKEE (reference sequence). The DNA of the CDR3 is TGTGCCAGCAGCTCGAGTGGAGCGGTTGAAGCTTTCTTT. Translated: CASSSSGAVEAFF.

This clonotype was counted a few times. This chain uses TRBV28 with TRBJ1-2; D remains unclear. V lost 5 bases and J lost 4, with 14 bases in between. The germline CDR1 and CDR2 sequences are MDHEN and SYDVKM. The CDR3 length is 14 residues. The CDR3 region is CASSPSYLSYGYTF. The CDR3 nucleotides read TGTGCCAGCAGTCCCAGTTACCTCAGCTATGGCTACACCTTC.

This clonotype showed up just a few times. The chain uses TRBV7-8 and TRBJ2-2; 8 bases map to TRBD1. Germline-derived CDR1 and CDR2 are SGHVS and FQNEAQ. CDR3 length: 15 amino acids. The trim removed 5 bases at V and 3 bases at J, leaving 5 bases unmatched. The CDR3 DNA is TGTGCCAGCAGCCATCCGGGACAGGACACCGGGGAGCTGTTTTTT. Translated: CASSHPGQDTGELFF.

This clonotype came up a few times. The chain carries TRBV7-2 and TRBJ1-4; weak D call: TRBD1 (6 bases). Trimming removed 5 bases from V and 5 bases from J, with 12 bases in between. The CDR3 totals 14 residues. Germline CDR1 is SGHTA and CDR2 is FQGNSA. The CDR3 DNA reads TGTGCCAGCAGCCGGGGGCTCCGGAATGAAAAACTGTTTTTT. It is translated as CASSRGLRNEKLFF.

The chain recombines TRBV5-1 with TRBJ1-6; TRBD1 is a possible D gene (5 bases). The ends were cut back, 5 bases at V and 5 bases at J, with 20 bases in the middle. This CDR3 spans 17 amino acids. Germline CDR1 is SGHRS and CDR2 is YFSETQ. DNA of the CDR3: TGCGCCAGCAGATATTCCCCCGGGACGGCGAATAATTCACCCCTCCACTTT. It yields the protein CASRYSPGTANNSPLHF.

The table lists this clonotype with many counts. This chain links TRBV7-2 with TRBJ2-7, with D possibly called TRBD1 or TRBD2 (6 bases each). Trimming took 1 base from V and 3 from J, leaving 16 bases between them. Germline-derived CDR1 and CDR2 are SGHTA and FQGNSA. The CDR3 is 16 residues long. Written as DNA, the CDR3 is TGTGCCAGCAGCTTAGAGGCGGGGCAGGGGAGCTACGAGCAGTACTTC. Translated, it gives CASSLEAGQGSYEQYF.

About this clonotype: Just one base apart from a much larger clone, this may be a read error. The chain carries TRBV7-2 and TRBJ2-5, with D perhaps matching TRBD2 (6 bases). Germline CDR1 and CDR2: SGHTA and FQGNSA. The CDR3 runs 14 residues. The CDR3 region is CASCLEAGRETQYF. The CDR3 nucleotides are TGTGCCAGCTGCTTAGAGGCGGGGCGAGAGACCCAGTACTTC.

This clonotype appeared many times. The chain combines TRBV7-2 with TRBJ2-7; maybe TRBD2 (6 bases). The V gene lost 5 bases and the J gene lost 4 bases, with 15 bases spanning the gap. Germline V CDR1 and CDR2: SGHTA, FQGNSA. The CDR3 has 14 residues. CDR3 coding DNA: TGTGCCAGCAGCAGCTCGCGGGGCGGGTACGAGCAGTACTTC. Amino acid sequence: CASSSSRGGYEQYF.

The rearrangement joins TRBV28 to TRBJ1-5; D not certain. Germline V lookup: CDR1 MDHEN, CDR2 SYDVKM. V gave up 7 bases and J gave up 2 bases, with 9 bases separating them. This CDR3 region has 13 residues. The CDR3 DNA follows: TGTGCCAGCACCCCCGGGGGCAATCAGCCCCAGCATTTT. Amino acids: CASTPGGNQPQHF.

This clonotype appeared a few times. The chain has TRBV5-8 and TRBJ2-5; no reliable D call. Per the germline V gene, CDR1 is SGHTS and CDR2 is YDEGEE. CDR3 length: 12 residues. Trimming pared 2 bases from V and 6 bases from J, leaving 8 bases between. CDR3 coding DNA: TGTGCCAGCAGCTTACGTATACAGACCCAGTACTTC. This sequence encodes CASSLRIQTQYF.

V is TRBV4-1 and J is TRBJ1-2; 12 nucleotides line up with TRBD1. The CDR3 extends over 16 amino acids. The V gene's germline CDR1 is MGHRA and CDR2 YSYEKL. V shed 0 bases, J shed 6 bases, and the junction held 5 bases outside the gene matches. This chain's CDR3 is CASSQEGTGGRDGYTF. The CDR3 DNA reads as TGCGCCAGCAGCCAAGAAGGGACAGGGGGCCGGGATGGCTACACCTTC.

This clonotype has a handful of counts. The CDR3: CASSQSPGGGQPTRDTEAFF. The CDR3 DNA is TGCGCCAGCAGTCAATCGCCGGGGGGGGGACAGCCGACAAGGGACACTGAAGCTTTCTTT. The rearrangement uses TRBV23-1 and TRBJ1-1; TRBD1 matches at 7 bases. TRBV23-1 is known as an ORF, though its function is uncertain. Trimming cost V 0 bases and J 3 bases; bases outside gene matches: 19. This CDR3 is built from 20 residues.

V is TRBV29-1 and J is TRBJ1-5; D possibly corresponds to TRBD1 (6 bases). Trimming removed 5 bases at V and 5 bases at J, with 13 bases between. Looked up from germline, CDR1 is SQVTM and CDR2 is ANQGSEA. This CDR3 has 13 amino acids. DNA of the CDR3: TGCAGCGTTTGTGGGGGCGCAGATCAGCCCCAGCATTTT. Translation gives CSVCGGADQPQHF. The complete variable domain, with remaining parts taken from reference TRBV29-1 and TRBJ1-5, reads SAVISQKPSRDICQRGTSLTIQCQVDSQVTMMFWYRQQPGQSLTLIATANQGSEATYESGFVIDKFPISRPNLTFSTLTVSNMSPEDSSIYLCSVCGGADQPQHFGDGTRLSIL.

The rearrangement uses TRBV12-3 or TRBV12-4 and TRBJ1-6; a possible D gene is TRBD1 (5 bases). CDR3 size: 13 residues. V lost 5 bases and J lost 7, with 9 bases in between. The CDR3: CASSGTVNSPLHF. CDR3 in DNA: TGTGCCAGCAGTGGGACGGTAAATTCACCCCTCCACTTT.

This clonotype occurred many times. V gene TRBV7-6 combines with J gene TRBJ1-1; 9 bases are a match to TRBD1. V trimming: 3 bases; J trimming: 5 bases; junction bases outside the gene matches: 13. Germline assignment: CDR1 SGHVS and CDR2 FNYEAQ. This CDR3 comprises 17 residues. CDR3 region: CASSLVPGQGDWTEAFF. The CDR3 coding sequence is TGTGCCAGCAGCTTGGTACCGGGACAGGGTGATTGGACTGAAGCTTTCTTT.

This clonotype was observed a handful of times. This chain links TRBV5-4 with TRBJ2-1; 14 bases are shared with TRBD2. V was clipped by 4 bases and J by 7 bases; unmatched bases: 10. CDR3 length: 17 residues. Per the germline V gene, CDR1 is SGHNT and CDR2 is YYREEE (reference sequence). The chain's CDR3 is CASSTRLAGGPGNEQFF. In nucleotides, the CDR3 is TGTGCCAGCAGCACCCGACTAGCGGGGGGGCCGGGGAATGAGCAGTTCTTC.

CDR3 protein: CASSPPSGRAPDTQYF. The CDR3 nucleotides read TGTGCCAGCAGCCCTCCTAGCGGGAGGGCCCCAGATACGCAGTATTTT. This chain links TRBV28 with TRBJ2-3, with TRBD2 matching over 12 bases. Germline V gene sequence: CDR1 MDHEN, CDR2 SYDVKM. The J segment lost 4 bases and the V segment lost 6 bases, leaving 8 bases of the junction unmatched. This CDR3 contains 16 residues.

CDR3 nucleotides: TGTGCCACCAGCAGAGCATATAGGGGGAGCGTCGGCACCGGGGAGCTGTTTTTT. Its protein is CATSRAYRGSVGTGELFF. The gene calls are TRBV15 and TRBJ2-2, with D maybe TRBD1 (6 bases). The V and J ends lost 1 base and 4 bases respectively, with 19 bases between them. Germline V gene sequence: CDR1 LNHNV, CDR2 YYDKDF (reference sequence). The CDR3 spans 18 residues.

V gene TRBV28 combines with J gene TRBJ2-3; TRBD2 aligns across 8 bases. V was clipped by 4 bases and J by 6 bases; unmatched bases: 6. CDR3 size: 14 residues. Germline V CDR1 and CDR2: MDHEN, SYDVKM. CDR3 region: CASSSGGGADTQYF. The DNA of the CDR3 is TGTGCCAGCAGTTCGGGGGGGGGGGCCGATACGCAGTATTTT.

This clonotype was observed a few times. The chain uses TRBV7-3 and TRBJ1-2; 8 bases match TRBD1. J gave up 5 bases and V 5 bases, and 4 bases lay outside the gene matches. CDR3 length equals 13 residues. The germline CDR1 and CDR2 sequences are SGHTA and FQGTGA. The CDR3 sequence: CASSEQGGYGYTF. CDR3 DNA sequence: TGTGCCAGCAGCGAACAGGGGGGATATGGCTACACCTTC.

This clonotype was detected ten times or more. The V and J genes are TRBV5-4 and TRBJ2-1; D remains ambiguous. Germline-derived CDR1 and CDR2 are SGHNT and YYREEE (reference sequence). CDR3 size: 13 residues. V was cut by 6 bases and J by 10 bases, with 17 bases left in between. This CDR3 reads CASKDGEVDEQFF. CDR3 DNA sequence: TGTGCCAGCAAGGACGGAGAGGTAGACGAGCAGTTCTTC.

This clonotype appeared many times. The chain recombines TRBV12-5 with TRBJ1-6, with D hard to call. The ends were cut back, 6 bases at V and 7 bases at J, with 13 bases in the middle. Germline CDR1 reads LGHNT; CDR2 reads FRNRAP. The CDR3 covers 14 residues. DNA of the CDR3: TGTGCTAGTGGCCCCATGACGGGCAATTCACCCCTCCACTTT. Amino acid sequence: CASGPMTGNSPLHF. Full variable domain (rest looked up from reference TRBV12-5 and TRBJ1-6): DARVTQTPRHKVTEMGQEVTMRCQPILGHNTVFWYRQTMMQGLELLAYFRNRAPLDDSGMPKDRFSAEMPDATLATLKIQPSEPRDSAVYFCASGPMTGNSPLHFGNGTRLTVT.

This clonotype was picked up many times. The CDR3 DNA is TGTGCCAGCAGCGCGACAGGTAGCTCCTACGAGCAGTACTTC. This encodes CASSATGSSYEQYF. The chain links TRBV7-9 to TRBJ2-7, with a weak D call TRBD1 (6 bases). The V end was cut by 5 bases, the J end by 0 bases, with 11 bases between. The CDR3 loop spans 14 amino acids. Germline-derived CDR1 and CDR2 are SEHNR and FQNEAQ (reference sequence).

This clonotype came up a few times. The gene calls are TRBV9 and TRBJ1-1; weak D call: TRBD1 (5 bases). Germline V gene lookup returns CDR1 SGDLS and CDR2 YYNGEE. Trimming stripped 0 bases from V and 4 bases from J, with 7 bases between. This CDR3 is 13 amino acids long. DNA for the CDR3: TGTGCCAGCAGCGTAGCGGGGACCACTGAAGCTTTCTTT. It is translated as CASSVAGTTEAFF.

The chain employs TRBV11-1 and TRBJ2-7; 12 nucleotides match TRBD2. The CDR3 contains 14 residues. Trimming removed 5 bases from V and 7 bases from J; junction bases left unmatched: 6. CDR1 is SGHAT and CDR2 is FQDESV in the germline V gene (reference sequence). The CDR3 DNA reads TGTGCCAGCAGCCGTGGACTAGCGGGATGGGAGCAGTACTTC. Translating it yields CASSRGLAGWEQYF.

This clonotype was observed many times. This chain connects TRBV20-1 to TRBJ1-5; TRBD1 aligns across 9 bases. Germline CDR1 and CDR2: DFQATT and SNEGSKA (reference sequence). The CDR3 has 13 amino acids. The J segment lost 4 bases and the V segment lost 5 bases, leaving 3 bases of the junction unmatched. Here the CDR3 DNA reads TGCAGTGCTCCCGGGACAGGGAATCAGCCCCAGCATTTT. This encodes CSAPGTGNQPQHF.

With regard to this clonotype: A much larger clone differs by one base, so this may be a read error. The chain has TRBV28 and TRBJ1-2; 7 nucleotides agree with TRBD1. V was clipped by 7 bases and J by 6 bases; unmatched bases: 11. CDR3 length: 14 amino acids. Germline V gives CDR1 MDHEN, CDR2 SYDVKM. The CDR3: CASKGGDRFHGYTF. CDR3 nucleotide sequence: TGTGCCAGCAAAGGAGGGGACAGATTTCATGGCTACACCTTC.

This clonotype was seen more than once but under ten times. The genes are TRBV28 and TRBJ2-4, with no clear D. This CDR3 has 13 residues. CDR1 is MDHEN, CDR2 SYDVKM, per germline. V lost 10 bases and J 4 bases, leaving 14 bases between the germline ends. The CDR3 sequence is CATRTESKNIQYF. The CDR3 nucleotides read TGTGCCACTCGGACCGAGAGTAAAAACATTCAGTACTTC. Filled out from reference TRBV28 and TRBJ2-4, the complete variable domain reads DVKVTQSSRYLVKRTGEKVFLECVQDMDHENMFWYRQDPGLGLRLIYFSYDVKMKEKGDIPEGYSVSREKKERFSLILESASTNQTSMYLCATRTESKNIQYFGAGTRLSVL.

The J gene is TRBJ2-5, the V gene TRBV5-6, with TRBD2 matching over 9 bases. The CDR3 loop spans 16 amino acids. The V segment lost 4 bases and the J segment 0 bases; nucleotides outside the gene matches: 7. The germline V gene encodes CDR1 SGHDT and CDR2 YYEEEE. The CDR3 nucleotides read TGTGCCAGCAGCGTGGAGCTAGCGGGATACCAAGAGACCCAGTACTTC. It is translated as CASSVELAGYQETQYF.